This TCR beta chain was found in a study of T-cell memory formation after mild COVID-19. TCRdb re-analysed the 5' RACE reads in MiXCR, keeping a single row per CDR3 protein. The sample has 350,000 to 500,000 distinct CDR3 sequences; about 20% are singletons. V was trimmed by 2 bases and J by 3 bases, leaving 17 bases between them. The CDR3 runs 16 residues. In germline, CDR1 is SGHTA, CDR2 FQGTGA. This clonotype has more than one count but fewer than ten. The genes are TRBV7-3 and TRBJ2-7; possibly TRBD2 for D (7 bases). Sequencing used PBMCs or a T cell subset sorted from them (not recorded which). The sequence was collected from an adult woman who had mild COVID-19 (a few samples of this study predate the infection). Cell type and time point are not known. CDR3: CASSLGGGGGVYEQYF. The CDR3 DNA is TGTGCCAGCAGCTTAGGTGGTGGAGGGGGGGTCTACGAGCAGTACTTC.